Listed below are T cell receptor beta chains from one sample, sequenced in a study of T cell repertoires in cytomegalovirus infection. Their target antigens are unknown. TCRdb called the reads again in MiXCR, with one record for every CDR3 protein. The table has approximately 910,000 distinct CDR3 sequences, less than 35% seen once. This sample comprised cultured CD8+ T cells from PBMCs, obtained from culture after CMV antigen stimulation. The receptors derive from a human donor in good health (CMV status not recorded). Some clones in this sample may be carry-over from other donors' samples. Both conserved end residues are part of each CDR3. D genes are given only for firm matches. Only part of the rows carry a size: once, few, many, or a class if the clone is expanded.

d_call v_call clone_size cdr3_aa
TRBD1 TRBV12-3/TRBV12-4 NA CASSSTGLGVQETQYF
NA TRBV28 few CASSWGKRNQPQHF
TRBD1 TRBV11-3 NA CASSPDRGYDNEQFF
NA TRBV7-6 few CASSPGPFQVYEQYF
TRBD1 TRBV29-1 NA CSVQSLDRSYNEQFF
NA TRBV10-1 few CASSEQLEFLSTDTQYF
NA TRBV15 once CATSRRGGGETQYF
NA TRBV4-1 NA CASSQDQESSGERNIQYF
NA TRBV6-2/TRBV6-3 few CASSYSLRNQPQHF
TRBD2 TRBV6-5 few CASSYSLGAGANNEQFF